A selection of T cell receptor beta chains follows, all from one sample in a study of T cell responses to AZD1222 COVID-19 vaccine. Here immunoSEQ multiplex PCR was the method, and the copy in TCRdb shows in-frame clones only, minus some. The sample consists of about 120,000 clones, more than 75% of them appearing once. Material: peripheral blood, obtained on day 0 of AZD1222 vaccination. The origin of the receptors is an adult in good health. Each CDR3 is given with its conserved first and last residue. Each record gives: J gene, V gene, clone size, D gene, CDR3 protein, CDR3 DNA. D genes are given only for firm matches. Clone size is not always given. Where it is, it says once, few, many or a class for expanded clones.

TRBJ1-2,TRBV19,NA,TRBD1,CASRDRGSYGYTF,TGTGCCAGTAGGGACAGGGGGAGCTATGGCTACACCTTC
TRBJ2-7,TRBV7-2,many,NA,CASSLDRSYEQYF,TGTGCCAGCAGCTTAGACAGGTCCTACGAGCAGTACTTC
TRBJ2-5,TRBV7-9,NA,TRBD1,CASSSQGAWETQYF,TGTGCCAGCAGCTCACAGGGGGCTTGGGAGACCCAGTACTTC
TRBJ1-3,TRBV11-2,NA,NA,CASSLDGHSTIYF,TGTGCCAGCAGCTTAGATGGTCATTCCACCATATATTTT
TRBJ2-7,TRBV21-1,NA,NA,CASSHRKEGQGTTYEQYF,TGTGCCAGCAGCCATCGGAAGGAGGGACAGGGGACGACCTACGAGCAGTACTTC
TRBJ1-1,TRBV7-2,NA,NA,CASSLGPLNTESFF,TGTGCCAGCAGCTTAGGACCGTTGAACACTGAATCTTTCTTT
TRBJ1-3,TRBV7-8,NA,NA,CASSASGRNTIYF,TGTGCCAGCAGCGCCTCGGGGAGAAACACCATATATTTT
TRBJ1-2,TRBV28,NA,NA,CATGRGYGYTF,TGTGCCACCGGTAGGGGCTATGGCTACACCTTC
TRBJ1-1,TRBV29-1,NA,NA,CSVEESGKEAFF,TGCAGCGTTGAAGAGTCCGGTAAGGAAGCTTTCTTT
TRBJ2-3,TRBV5-1,NA,NA,CASSLPTDTQYF,TGCGCCAGCAGCTTGCCCACAGATACGCAGTATTTT
TRBJ2-7,TRBV6-6,NA,NA,CASTLRGGAGNYEQYF,TGTGCCAGCACTCTAAGAGGGGGGGCTGGGAACTACGAGCAGTACTTC
TRBJ2-7,TRBV5-5,NA,NA,CASSLAVRAGGRNEQYF,TGTGCCAGCAGCTTGGCCGTGAGGGCAGGGGGGAGAAACGAGCAGTACTTC
TRBJ1-5,TRBV5-1,NA,NA,CASSPLGGGLQPQHF,TGCGCCAGCAGCCCTCTTGGGGGCGGGCTTCAGCCCCAGCATTTT
TRBJ2-7,TRBV3-1/TRBV3-2,NA,NA,CASSQRLIGGVEQYF,TGTGCCAGCAGCCAACGATTGATTGGCGGGGTCGAGCAGTACTTC
TRBJ2-3,TRBV11-2,NA,NA,CASSRDPLQSDTQYF,TGTGCCAGCAGCCGCGATCCTCTGCAGTCGGATACGCAGTATTTT
TRBJ1-4,TRBV19,NA,NA,CASSNPGPSTNEKLFF,TGTGCCAGTAGTAACCCGGGACCGAGCACTAATGAAAAACTGTTTTTT